Shown below are 27 T cell receptor beta chains from a single sample sequenced in a study of control samples from healthy donors and cancer patients (TCRdb year 2020). The library was obtained by the immunoSEQ multiplex PCR assay. As stored in TCRdb, this immuneACCESS dataset retains in-frame rearrangements with V and J assigned. A fraction of the clones does not appear; measured against another copy, unresolved V genes explain less than half of the discrepancy, and the remainder lacks a known reason. The sample profile shows 100,000 to 150,000 clones; 80% to 95% of them were found once. The top ten clones comprise 2% to 3% of the sample. Material for sequencing was blood. The source is a man aged 40-49 years in good health.

The chain carries TRBV9 and TRBJ2-2, with TRBD1 matching 9 bases. The V gene end was trimmed by 2 bases and the J gene end by 5 bases; junction bases not matched to a gene: 7. CDR1 and CDR2 (germline): SGDLS, YYNGEE. The length of the CDR3 is 16 residues. CDR3 coding DNA: TGTGCCAGCAGCGTTACCGGGACAGGGCGAACCGGGGAGCTGTTTTTT. The encoded protein is CASSVTGTGRTGELFF.

This clone has just one count. The CDR3 DNA follows: TGTGCCAGTAGTAAGCAACAGGAATATGGTCAGCCCCAGCATTTT. Its protein product is CASSKQQEYGQPQHF. The chain uses TRBV19 and TRBJ1-5; weak D call: TRBD1 (5 bases). V lost 4 bases, J lost 6 bases, and 16 bases lay in between. CDR1 is LNHDA, CDR2 SQIVND, per germline (reference sequence). The CDR3 is made up of 15 amino acids.

The chain has TRBV28 and TRBJ2-3, with 10 bases identical to TRBD2. The CDR3 runs to 14 residues. V shed 6 bases, J shed 5 bases, and the junction held 5 bases outside the gene matches. Per the germline V gene, CDR1 is MDHEN and CDR2 is SYDVKM. The CDR3 loop reads CASRSGGAQDTQYF. CDR3 DNA sequence: TGTGCCAGCAGGAGCGGGGGGGCCCAAGATACGCAGTATTTT.

Written as DNA, the CDR3 is TGTGCCAGCAGTAGGACTAGCGGGGATCAAGAGACCCAGTACTTC. Its translation: CASSRTSGDQETQYF. This sequence joins TRBV28 and TRBJ2-5, with 12 positions matching TRBD2. V trimming: 5 bases; J trimming: 2 bases; junction bases outside the gene matches: 3. CDR3 length: 15 amino acids. CDR1 is MDHEN, CDR2 SYDVKM, per germline.

The rearrangement joins TRBV6-5 to TRBJ1-2; D not certain. V was cut by 7 bases and J by 4 bases, with 16 bases left in between. CDR1 MNHEY and CDR2 SVGAGI come from the germline V gene. The CDR3 has 14 amino acids. This CDR3 reads CASKLEGFTYGYTF. For the CDR3, the DNA is TGTGCCAGCAAGTTGGAGGGATTTACCTATGGCTACACCTTC.

V gene TRBV6-5 combines with J gene TRBJ1-5; 8 bases map to TRBD1. V shed 6 bases and J 9 bases; nucleotides not matched to a gene: 10. The CDR3 has 14 residues. Germline V gene data show CDR1 as MNHEY and CDR2 as SVGAGI. The chain's CDR3 is CASRDRDRKGPQHF. In DNA form, the CDR3 reads TGTGCCAGCAGGGACAGGGACCGTAAAGGGCCCCAGCATTTT.

The CDR3 DNA reads as TGTGCCAGCAGCTACTCCGGGCCCGTAGAAAAACTGTTTTTT. It translates to CASSYSGPVEKLFF. The rearrangement uses TRBV5-6 and TRBJ1-4; D is unclear. CDR1 is SGHDT and CDR2 is YYEEEE in the germline V gene. The ends were cut back, 3 bases at V and 8 bases at J, with 14 bases in the middle. The CDR3 is made up of 14 amino acids. The full variable domain, in which reference TRBV5-6 and TRBJ1-4 provide the parts outside the CDR3, is DAGVTQSPTHLIKTRGQQVTLRCSPKSGHDTVSWYQQALGQGPQFIFQYYEEEERQRGNFPDRFSGHQFPNYSSELNVNALLLGDSALYLCASSYSGPVEKLFFGSGTQLSVL.

The genes are TRBV7-8 and TRBJ2-2; 9 nucleotides align to TRBD1. The CDR3 loop spans 16 amino acids. Germline loops: CDR1 SGHVS, CDR2 FQNEAQ. J was trimmed by 7 bases and V by 4 bases; bases with no gene match: 10. The CDR3, as DNA: TGTGCCAGCAGCTCAAGGGACAGGGTGGATAGCGGGGAGCTGTTTTTT. Its translation is CASSSRDRVDSGELFF.

V gene TRBV19 combines with J gene TRBJ2-4, with unresolved D. Germline loops: CDR1 LNHDA, CDR2 SQIVND (reference sequence). V lost 3 bases to trimming and J lost 1 base, with 7 bases between them. The CDR3 loop spans 14 amino acids. In nucleotides, the CDR3 is TGTGCCAGTAGTATTGCTGGGGCCAAAAACATTCAGTACTTC. This gives the protein CASSIAGAKNIQYF.

This clone was detected only once. The rearrangement links TRBV9 to TRBJ2-2; 8 bases agree with TRBD2. CDR3 length: 14 amino acids. Trimming at V came to 4 bases and at J to 7 bases, leaving 6 bases not matched to a gene. Germline CDR1 is SGDLS and CDR2 is YYNGEE. CDR3 protein: CASSLGGAGGELFF. In DNA form, the CDR3 reads TGTGCCAGCAGCCTCGGGGGGGCTGGCGGGGAGCTGTTTTTT.

The chain joins TRBV30 to TRBJ2-7, with 9 positions matching TRBD1. The V segment lost 5 bases and the J segment 2 bases; nucleotides outside the gene matches: 7. The CDR3 covers 14 residues. The germline V gene encodes CDR1 GTSNPN and CDR2 SVGIG (reference sequence). For the CDR3, the DNA is TGTGCCTGGGGAGACAGGGGGATAGCCTACGAGCAGTACTTC. Its protein product is CAWGDRGIAYEQYF. Full variable domain (remainder filled in from reference TRBV30 and TRBJ2-7): SQTIHQWPATLVQPVGSPLSLECTVEGTSNPNLYWYRQAAGRGLQLLFYSVGIGQISSEVPQNLSASRPQDRQFILSSKKLLLSDSGFYLCAWGDRGIAYEQYFGPGTRLTVT.

This chain uses TRBV6-5 with TRBJ2-7; maybe TRBD2 (7 bases). The ends were cut back, 6 bases at V and 0 bases at J, with 12 bases in the middle. Germline assignment: CDR1 MNHEY and CDR2 SVGAGI. The CDR3 consists of 14 residues. The CDR3 sequence is CASRRGGASYEQYF. In DNA form, the CDR3 reads TGTGCCAGCAGGAGAGGGGGGGCCTCCTACGAGCAGTACTTC.

The chain links TRBV3-1 (or the pseudogene TRBV3-2) to TRBJ1-2; D remains unclear. Germline-derived CDR1 and CDR2 are LGHDT and YNNKEL (reference sequence). Between the trimmed V and J ends, which lost 0 bases and 0 bases, there was a span of 8 bases. The CDR3 is 15 amino acids. CDR3 in DNA: TGTGCCAGCAGCCAAGACGGGCCTTCTAACTATGGCTACACCTTC. It yields the protein CASSQDGPSNYGYTF.

This clone occurred once. The gene calls are TRBV9 and TRBJ2-1; possibly TRBD2 for D (6 bases). The germline V gene has CDR1 SGDLS and CDR2 YYNGEE. CDR3 size: 15 residues. Trimming took off 0 bases at V and 5 bases at J, with 12 bases between the two ends. The CDR3 nucleotides are TGTGCCAGCAGCGTAGGAGTTTGGGGGGACAATGAGCAGTTCTTC. It encodes CASSVGVWGDNEQFF.

The chain's CDR3 is CASSVGTKNTEAFF. As DNA, the CDR3 is TGTGCCAGCAGCGTCGGGACAAAGAACACTGAAGCTTTCTTT. The chain has TRBV9 and TRBJ1-1; a possible D gene is TRBD1 (6 bases). Trimming shortened V by 2 bases and J by 1 base, and 9 bases separated the two germline ends. The CDR3 runs to 14 residues. Germline assignment: CDR1 SGDLS and CDR2 YYNGEE.

The chain combines TRBV5-1 with TRBJ1-1; TRBD1 agrees at 11 bases. The V segment lost 4 bases and the J segment 4 bases; nucleotides outside the gene matches: 12. Germline loops: CDR1 SGHRS, CDR2 YFSETQ. This CDR3 region has 17 residues. In nucleotides, the CDR3 is TGCGCCAGCAGCCTGGACAGGGGGCATTCCCCCTCCACTGAAGCTTTCTTT. As protein: CASSLDRGHSPSTEAFF.

The chain is built from TRBV19 and TRBJ2-7, with D perhaps TRBD2 (5 bases). The V and J ends lost 9 bases and 3 bases respectively, with 21 bases between them. Germline assignment: CDR1 LNHDA and CDR2 SQIVND (reference sequence). The CDR3 consists of 15 residues. The CDR3 DNA reads TGTGCCAGCGCCGCCCGTCCGGGATCCCTCTACGAGCAGTACTTC. Protein: CASAARPGSLYEQYF.

V usage is TRBV29-1 and J usage is TRBJ1-2; maybe TRBD1 (5 bases). Trimming left V 4 bases short and J 12 bases short, with 15 bases between. The CDR3 is made up of 11 amino acids. The germline V gene has CDR1 SQVTM and CDR2 ANQGSEA. The CDR3 sequence: CSVAIQGIHTF. CDR3 bases: TGCAGCGTTGCAATCCAGGGTATCCACACCTTC.

The CDR3 reads CASSLEPVRANEKLFF. The DNA for the CDR3 is TGCGCCAGCAGCTTAGAACCGGTGAGAGCTAATGAAAAACTGTTTTTT. The chain carries TRBV5-1 and TRBJ1-4; no clear D. This CDR3 is built from 16 residues. CDR1 SGHRS and CDR2 YFSETQ come from the germline V gene. Trimming removed 2 bases at V and 3 bases at J, with 14 bases between.

This chain connects TRBV21-1 to TRBJ1-2; the tabulated D call, TRBD1, remains unverified against the DNA. TRBV21-1 is a pseudogene locus. CDR3 size: 15 residues. This CDR3 is CASSPEDRGHGGYTF. CDR3 sequence (DNA): TGTGCCAGCAGCCCTGAGGACAGGGGGCACGGTGGCTACACCTTC.

The table lists this clone with a count of one. V gene TRBV7-2 combines with J gene TRBJ1-3; unclear D gene. CDR3 length equals 14 residues. From germline, CDR1 is SGHTA and CDR2 FQGNSA. Trimming took off 0 bases at V and 0 bases at J, with 3 bases between the two ends. CDR3 loop: CASSLAASGNTIYF. The CDR3 bases are TGTGCCAGCAGCTTAGCGGCCTCTGGAAACACCATATATTTT. The full variable domain, its missing parts supplied by reference TRBV7-2 and TRBJ1-3, is GAGVSQSPSNKVTEKGKDVELRCDPISGHTALYWYRQSLGQGLEFLIYFQGNSAPDKSGLPSDRFSAERTGGSVSTLTIQRTQQEDSAVYLCASSLAASGNTIYFGEGSWLTVV.

This sequence joins TRBV27 and TRBJ2-1, with 8 bases fitting TRBD2. The germline CDR1 and CDR2 sequences are MNHEY and SMNVEV (reference sequence). The ends lost 5 bases at V and 2 bases at J; junction bases unmatched: 2. The CDR3 length is 14 residues. CDR3 in DNA: TGTGCCAGCAGTGGACTAGCTACCTACAATGAGCAGTTCTTC. This translates into CASSGLATYNEQFF.

This chain connects TRBV5-6 to TRBJ1-2; possibly TRBD1 for D (6 bases). The CDR3 is 14 amino acids. Germline V gene sequence: CDR1 SGHDT, CDR2 YYEEEE. V was pared by 5 bases and J by 2 bases, with 13 bases between. CDR3 nucleotide sequence: TGTGCCAGCAGTTCTGACAGGATCAACTATGGCTACACCTTC. It specifies CASSSDRINYGYTF. Full variable domain (remainder filled in from reference TRBV5-6 and TRBJ1-2): DAGVTQSPTHLIKTRGQQVTLRCSPKSGHDTVSWYQQALGQGPQFIFQYYEEEERQRGNFPDRFSGHQFPNYSSELNVNALLLGDSALYLCASSSDRINYGYTFGSGTRLTVV.

The CDR3 sequence: CASSDNRGNEKLFF. The CDR3 DNA sequence: TGTGCCAGCTCAGATAACAGGGGGAATGAAAAACTGTTTTTT. This chain uses TRBV2 with TRBJ1-4, with 8 positions matching TRBD1. The V and J ends lost 8 bases and 5 bases, in that order; junction bases with no gene match: 7. Germline CDR1 reads SNHLY; CDR2 reads FYNNEI. This CDR3 region has 14 residues.

This chain connects TRBV5-6 to TRBJ2-7; D is ambiguous. Trimming stripped 1 base from V and 2 bases from J, with 10 bases between. CDR1 SGHDT and CDR2 YYEEEE come from the germline V gene. CDR3 length: 14 amino acids. The chain's CDR3 is CASSLLGTAYEQYF. The CDR3 DNA is TGTGCCAGCAGCTTGTTAGGTACCGCCTACGAGCAGTACTTC.

In its sample, this clone was seen once. The chain couples TRBV7-9 to TRBJ2-7; no clear D gene. The CDR3 totals 13 residues. V was clipped by 10 bases and J by 0 bases, with 13 bases between them. Germline CDR1 SEHNR, CDR2 FQNEAQ (reference sequence). In DNA, the CDR3 is TGTGCCACCCTAAAGACCCGCTCCTACGAGCAGTACTTC. This translates into CATLKTRSYEQYF.

The J gene is TRBJ1-1, the V gene TRBV5-4; TRBD1 matches at 8 bases. Losses at the gene ends were 0 bases for V and 5 bases for J; bases not matched to a gene: 6. The CDR3 covers 15 residues. The germline CDR1 and CDR2 sequences are SGHNT and YYREEE (reference sequence). The CDR3 spells CASSLGDRRGTEAFF. CDR3 DNA sequence: TGTGCCAGCAGCTTGGGGGACAGGCGGGGGACTGAAGCTTTCTTT.